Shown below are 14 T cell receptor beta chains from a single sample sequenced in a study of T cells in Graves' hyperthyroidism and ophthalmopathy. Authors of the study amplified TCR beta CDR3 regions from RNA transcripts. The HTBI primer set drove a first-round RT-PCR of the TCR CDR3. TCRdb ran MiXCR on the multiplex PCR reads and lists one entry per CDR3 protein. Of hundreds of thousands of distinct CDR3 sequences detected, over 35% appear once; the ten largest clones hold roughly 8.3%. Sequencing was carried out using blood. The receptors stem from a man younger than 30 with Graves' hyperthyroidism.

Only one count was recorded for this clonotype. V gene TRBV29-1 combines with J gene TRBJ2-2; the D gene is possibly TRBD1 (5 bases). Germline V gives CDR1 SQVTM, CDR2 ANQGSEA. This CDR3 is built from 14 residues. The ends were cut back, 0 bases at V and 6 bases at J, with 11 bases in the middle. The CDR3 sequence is CSVEDQGRAGELFF. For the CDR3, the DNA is TGCAGCGTTGAAGATCAGGGAAGGGCCGGGGAGCTGTTTTTT.

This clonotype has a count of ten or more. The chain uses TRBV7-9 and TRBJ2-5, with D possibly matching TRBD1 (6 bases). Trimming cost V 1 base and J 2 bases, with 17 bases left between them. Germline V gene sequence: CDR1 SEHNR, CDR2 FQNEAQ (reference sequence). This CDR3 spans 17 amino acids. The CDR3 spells CASSLVSGVWQQETQYF. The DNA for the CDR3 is TGTGCCAGCAGCTTAGTGTCAGGGGTGTGGCAGCAAGAGACCCAGTACTTC. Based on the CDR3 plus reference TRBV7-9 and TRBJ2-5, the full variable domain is DTGVSQNPRHKITKRGQNVTFRCDPISEHNRLYWYRQTLGQGPEFLTYFQNEAQLEKSRLLSDRFSAERPKGSFSTLEIQRTEQGDSAMYLCASSLVSGVWQQETQYFGPGTRLLVL.

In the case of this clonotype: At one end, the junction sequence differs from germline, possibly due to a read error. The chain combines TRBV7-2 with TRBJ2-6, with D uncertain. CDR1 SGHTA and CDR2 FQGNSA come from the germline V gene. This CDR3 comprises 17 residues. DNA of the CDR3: TGCGCCAGCAGCCAAGTACGGCGGCGCTCTGGGGCCAACGTCCTGACTTTC. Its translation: CASSQVRRRSGANVLTF.

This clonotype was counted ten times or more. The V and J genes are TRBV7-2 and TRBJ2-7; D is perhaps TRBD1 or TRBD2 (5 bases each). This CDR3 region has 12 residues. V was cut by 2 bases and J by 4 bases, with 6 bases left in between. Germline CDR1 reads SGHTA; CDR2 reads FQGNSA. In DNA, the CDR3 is TGTGCCAGCAGCTTATGGGGGTACGAGCAGTACTTC. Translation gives CASSLWGYEQYF. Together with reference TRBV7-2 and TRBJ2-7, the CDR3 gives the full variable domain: GAGVSQSPSNKVTEKGKDVELRCDPISGHTALYWYRQSLGQGLEFLIYFQGNSAPDKSGLPSDRFSAERTGGSVSTLTIQRTQQEDSAVYLCASSLWGYEQYFGPGTRLTVT.

CDR3 in amino acids: CAGTPNTEAFF. For the CDR3, the DNA is TGTGCCGGGACACCGAACACTGAAGCTTTCTTT. This chain uses TRBV25-1 with TRBJ1-1, with a tentative D call TRBD1 (6 bases). This CDR3 has 11 residues. V was cut by 11 bases and J by 1 base, with 8 bases left in between. Germline lookup yields CDR1 MGHDK and CDR2 SYGVNS.

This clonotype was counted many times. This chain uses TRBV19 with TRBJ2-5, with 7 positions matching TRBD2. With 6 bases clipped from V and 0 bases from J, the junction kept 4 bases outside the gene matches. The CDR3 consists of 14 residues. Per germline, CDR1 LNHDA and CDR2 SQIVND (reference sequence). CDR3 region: CASSDGRYQETQYF. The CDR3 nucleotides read TGTGCCAGTAGCGACGGGAGGTACCAAGAGACCCAGTACTTC.

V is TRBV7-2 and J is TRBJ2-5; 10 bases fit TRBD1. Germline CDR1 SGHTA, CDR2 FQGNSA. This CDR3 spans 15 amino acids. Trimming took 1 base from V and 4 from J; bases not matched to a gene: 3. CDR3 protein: CASSLVTGGVETQYF. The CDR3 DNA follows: TGTGCCAGCAGCTTAGTGACAGGGGGCGTAGAGACCCAGTACTTC.

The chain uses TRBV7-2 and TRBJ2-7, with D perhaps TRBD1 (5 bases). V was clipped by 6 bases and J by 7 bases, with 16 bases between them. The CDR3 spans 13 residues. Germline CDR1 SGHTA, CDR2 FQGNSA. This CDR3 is CASSLPHRQEQYF. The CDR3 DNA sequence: TGTGCCAGCAGTTTACCCCACCGACAGGAGCAGTACTTC.

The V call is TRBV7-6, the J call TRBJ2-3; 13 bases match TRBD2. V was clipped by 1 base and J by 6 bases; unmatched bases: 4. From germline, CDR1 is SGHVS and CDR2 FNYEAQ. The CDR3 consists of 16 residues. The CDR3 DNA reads TGTGCCAGCAGCTTAGAACTAGCGGGAGGGCCCGATACGCAGTATTTT. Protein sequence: CASSLELAGGPDTQYF.

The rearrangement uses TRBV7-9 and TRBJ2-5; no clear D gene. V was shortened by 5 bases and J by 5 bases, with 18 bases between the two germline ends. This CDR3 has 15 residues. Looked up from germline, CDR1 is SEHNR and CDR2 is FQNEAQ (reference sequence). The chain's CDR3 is CASSPLLAFMETQYF. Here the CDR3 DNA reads TGTGCCAGCAGCCCCCTCTTAGCTTTTATGGAGACCCAGTACTTC.

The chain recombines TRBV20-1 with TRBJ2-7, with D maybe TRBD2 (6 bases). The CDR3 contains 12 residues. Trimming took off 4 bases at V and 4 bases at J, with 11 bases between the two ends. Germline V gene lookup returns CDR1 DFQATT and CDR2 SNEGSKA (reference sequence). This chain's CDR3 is CSATPLAYEQYF. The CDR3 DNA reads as TGCAGTGCTACCCCCCTAGCGTACGAGCAGTACTTC.

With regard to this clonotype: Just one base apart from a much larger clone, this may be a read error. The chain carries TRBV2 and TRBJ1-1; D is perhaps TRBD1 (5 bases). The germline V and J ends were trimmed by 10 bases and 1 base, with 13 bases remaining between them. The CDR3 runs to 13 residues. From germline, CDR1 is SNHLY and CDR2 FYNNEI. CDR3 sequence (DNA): TGTGCCACAAGGGGCATTCGGAACACTGAAGCTTTCTTT. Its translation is CATRGIRNTEAFF.

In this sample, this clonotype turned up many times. The CDR3 nucleotides are TGTGCCAGCGCGGGACACTCTGGGGCCAACGTCCTGACTTTC. Protein: CASAGHSGANVLTF. V gene TRBV9 combines with J gene TRBJ2-6; the D call may be TRBD1 or TRBD2 (6 bases each). Trimming cost V 7 bases and J 0 bases, with 8 bases left between them. CDR1 is SGDLS and CDR2 is YYNGEE in the germline V gene. CDR3 length: 14 amino acids. The full variable domain, rest sourced from reference TRBV9 and TRBJ2-6, is DSGVTQTPKHLITATGQRVTLRCSPRSGDLSVYWYQQSLDQGLQFLIQYYNGEERAKGNILERFSAQQFPDLHSELNLSSLELGDSALYFCASAGHSGANVLTFGAGSRLTVL.

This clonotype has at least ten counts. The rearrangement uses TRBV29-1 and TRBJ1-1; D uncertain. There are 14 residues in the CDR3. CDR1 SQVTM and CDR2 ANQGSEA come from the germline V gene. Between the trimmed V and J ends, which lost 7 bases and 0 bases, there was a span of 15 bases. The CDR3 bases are TGCAGCGATGACCAACCGGTAATGAACACTGAAGCTTTCTTT. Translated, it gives CSDDQPVMNTEAFF.